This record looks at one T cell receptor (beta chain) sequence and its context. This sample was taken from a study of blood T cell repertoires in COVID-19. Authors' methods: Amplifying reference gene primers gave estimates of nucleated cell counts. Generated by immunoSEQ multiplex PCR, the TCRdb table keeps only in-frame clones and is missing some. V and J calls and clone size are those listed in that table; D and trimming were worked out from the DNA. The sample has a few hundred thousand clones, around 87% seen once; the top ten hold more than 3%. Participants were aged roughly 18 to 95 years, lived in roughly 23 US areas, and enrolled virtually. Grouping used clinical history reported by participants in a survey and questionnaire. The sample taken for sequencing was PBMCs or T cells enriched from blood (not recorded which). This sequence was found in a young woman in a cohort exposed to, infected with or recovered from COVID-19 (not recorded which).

CDR3 sequence (DNA): TGTGCCACCGCCATGTTGGGACACGATGAAAAACTGTTTTTT. Its protein product is CATAMLGHDEKLFF. The rearrangement joins TRBV28 to TRBJ1-4; tentative D call: TRBD1 (6 bases). CDR3 length: 14 amino acids. The V gene lost 10 bases and the J gene lost 6 bases, with 18 bases spanning the gap. The germline V gene has CDR1 MDHEN and CDR2 SYDVKM.